These 5 T cell receptor beta chains were sequenced from one sample in a study of T cells after yellow fever vaccination. Each CDR3 protein is one row after TCRdb ran MiXCR on the 5' RACE reads. The sample includes hundreds of thousands of distinct CDR3 sequences, about 4% of them seen just once. The material sequenced was PBMCs, taken 5 days after the yellow fever booster vaccination. The receptors originated from a man younger than 35 who received the YFV17D yellow fever vaccine.

This clonotype turned up a few times. The chain has TRBV6-6 and TRBJ2-7; D is unresolved. The germline CDR1 and CDR2 sequences are MNHNY and SVGAGI (reference sequence). Trimming took 2 bases from V and 7 from J, leaving 9 bases between them. The CDR3 is made up of 12 amino acids. CDR3 loop: CASSYVHTEQYF. CDR3 in DNA: TGTGCCAGCAGTTACGTTCACACGGAGCAGTACTTC.

This clonotype was seen repeatedly, ten times or more. The chain recombines TRBV7-9 with TRBJ2-7; D remains ambiguous. V was clipped by 5 bases and J by 2 bases, with 10 bases between them. The CDR3 has 13 residues. Germline loops: CDR1 SEHNR, CDR2 FQNEAQ (reference sequence). CDR3 nucleotides: TGTGCCAGCAGCAGGCTCTTTACCTACGAGCAGTACGTC. It specifies CASSRLFTYEQYV.

The chain carries TRBV7-2 and TRBJ2-1; D is undetermined. V was pared by 1 base and J by 4 bases, with 5 bases between. In germline, CDR1 is SGHTA, CDR2 FQGNSA. This CDR3 spans 13 amino acids. The CDR3 DNA is TGTGCCAGCAGCTTAGTAGATTACAATGAGCAGTTCTTC. Its translation: CASSLVDYNEQFF.

This clonotype was observed at least ten times. The chain carries TRBV4-3 and TRBJ1-6; unclear D gene. The germline V gene encodes CDR1 LGHNA and CDR2 YSLEER. The V gene lost 4 bases and the J gene lost 7 bases, with 17 bases spanning the gap. This CDR3 spans 16 amino acids. In nucleotides, the CDR3 is TGCGCCAGCAGCCTATCATGGACCGGTACGAATTCACCCCTCCACTTT. Its protein is CASSLSWTGTNSPLHF.

There are many counts of this clonotype. The chain uses TRBV5-1 and TRBJ2-3; D call uncertain. CDR1 and CDR2 (germline): SGHRS, YFSETQ. The ends were cut back, 0 bases at V and 4 bases at J, with 12 bases in the middle. The CDR3 sequence is 15 residues long. CDR3 residues: CASSLGSRSADTQYF. The CDR3, as DNA: TGCGCCAGCAGCTTGGGATCCAGGAGCGCAGATACGCAGTATTTT.